Included here is one TCR beta chain sequence, with context. Original analysis: Estimates of nucleated cell counts were drawn from the amplification of reference gene primers. Method: immunoSEQ multiplex PCR; TCRdb's copy keeps in-frame clones and lacks some. That table gives V, J and clone size, and the DNA gave D and trimming. This sample has just over 200,000 clones, with around 86% found just once. The data were taken from a study of blood T cell repertoires in COVID-19. About the research overall: From the United States, Italy and Spain came samples of acute and convalescent COVID-19. Sources were T cells, B-cell-depleted T cells, or PBMCs; the material itself was cDNA or gDNA.

The V gene end was trimmed by 5 bases and the J gene end by 3 bases; junction bases not matched to a gene: 3. The germline V gene encodes CDR1 KGHSH and CDR2 LQKENI. The CDR3 extends over 14 amino acids. The chain carries TRBV18 and TRBJ2-2, with 7 bases aligning to TRBD1. The clonotype originates from a man aged 80 or over with acute or convalescent COVID-19. The material sequenced was peripheral blood. DNA for the CDR3: TGTGCCAGCTCAGAGGGACAGTACACCGGGGAGCTGTTTTTT. Residues: CASSEGQYTGELFF.